Described below is a single T cell receptor (beta chain) sequence and its context. Its antigen is undetermined. This table comes from immunoSEQ multiplex PCR, and its TCRdb copy is limited to in-frame clones, with some not included. The sample consists of 8,000 to 9,500 clones, around four fifths of them appearing once. Germline-derived CDR1 and CDR2 are SGHVS and FQNEAQ. V lost 7 bases to trimming and J lost 0 bases; unmatched junction nucleotides: 3. The CDR3 contains 14 residues. These data are taken from a study of T cells and Merkel cell carcinoma outcomes. General study findings and limits: In Merkel cell carcinoma, repertoire and T-cell density reportedly predicted outcomes.

The sequenced material came from tumor tissue from Merkel cell carcinoma. This receptor was taken from a human donor with Merkel cell carcinoma. The chain is built from TRBV7-8 and TRBJ2-1; 7 bases map to TRBD2. This CDR3 reads CASKWDYSYNEQFF. The CDR3, as DNA: TGTGCCAGCAAATGGGACTACTCCTACAATGAGCAGTTCTTC.